The table lists the clone carrying this T cell receptor beta chain with a count of one. The sample originates from a study of cytomegalovirus exposure and HLA in healthy donors. PCR primers comprised 60 Vbeta and 13 Jbeta primers. The repertoire was sequenced with immunoSEQ multiplex PCR; TCRdb's copy has only in-frame clones and lacks some. Among 90,000 to 150,000 clones, 77% were seen once, and the ten largest hold 4.9%. The TCR was taken from a man between 50 and 59 years old in good health and CMV-seropositive. The sample taken for sequencing was PBMCs.

In nucleotides, the CDR3 is TGTGCCATCAGACCGACGACTTATAGCACAGATACGCAGTATTTT. Translating gives CAIRPTTYSTDTQYF. This chain connects TRBV10-3 to TRBJ2-3, with D unclear. The CDR3 runs 15 residues. CDR1 is ENHRY, CDR2 SYGVKD, per germline. The V and J ends lost 6 bases and 0 bases respectively, with 13 bases between them.